This paragraph covers one T cell receptor (beta chain) sequence. Constant-region reverse primers amplified full-length variable regions, followed by semi-nested Nested Universal Primer A PCR. TCRdb re-called the 5' RACE reads through MiXCR, storing one row per CDR3 protein. The table lists 7,100 or so distinct CDR3 sequences, about 73% of them singletons. Treg sorting used a CD4+CD25+CD127-/low gate. The CDR3 runs to 13 residues. Trimming removed 5 bases from V and 2 bases from J, with 12 bases in between. Looked up from germline, CDR1 is DFQATT and CDR2 is SNEGSKA (reference sequence). The receptor was isolated from a female donor with breast cancer. Sequencing was carried out using tumor-infiltrating Tregs sorted from the breast tumor. V gene TRBV20-1 combines with J gene TRBJ2-5; a weak D match, TRBD1 (6 bases). Here the CDR3 reads CSAGRDTQETQYF. CDR3 coding DNA: TGCAGTGCTGGCCGGGACACACAAGAGACCCAGTACTTC.